Listed below are T cell receptor beta chains from one sample, sequenced in a study of hypomethylating agent response in myelodysplastic syndrome. This table comes from immunoSEQ multiplex PCR, and its TCRdb copy is limited to in-frame clones, with some not included. The profile covers under 5,500 clones, with 80% to 85% appearing a single time and about 17% taken by the ten largest. Sequenced material: bone marrow, taken before or after starting hypomethylating agent treatment for myelodysplastic syndrome (not recorded which). The source of these receptors is a human donor with myelodysplastic syndrome. The CDR3 runs from the conserved cysteine through the conserved F or W. Fields, in order: D gene, J gene, V gene, clone size, CDR3 length, CDR3 protein, CDR3 DNA. D genes are given only for firm matches. Size tells how often a clone was seen (once, few, many) or the class of an expanded clone, and some rows leave it out.

d_call: NA
j_call: TRBJ2-1
v_call: TRBV13
clone_size: NA
cdr3_length: 15
cdr3_aa: CASSAREGRRNEQFF
cdr3_nt: TGTGCCAGCAGCGCCCGAGAGGGCAGGAGAAATGAGCAGTTCTTC

d_call: NA
j_call: TRBJ2-6
v_call: TRBV5-1
clone_size: NA
cdr3_length: 16
cdr3_aa: CASSLWAGAGANVLTF
cdr3_nt: TGCGCCAGCAGCTTGTGGGCAGGGGCTGGGGCCAACGTCCTGACTTTC

d_call: NA
j_call: TRBJ2-2
v_call: TRBV5-1
clone_size: NA
cdr3_length: 16
cdr3_aa: CASSLESAGGGGELFF
cdr3_nt: TGCGCCAGCAGCTTGGAGTCGGCAGGGGGAGGCGGGGAGCTGTTTTTT

d_call: NA
j_call: TRBJ2-3
v_call: TRBV5-4
clone_size: NA
cdr3_length: 14
cdr3_aa: CASSFQTGTTTQYF
cdr3_nt: TGTGCCAGCAGCTTCCAGACCGGGACAACCACGCAGTATTTT

d_call: NA
j_call: TRBJ2-3
v_call: TRBV23-1
clone_size: NA
cdr3_length: 17
cdr3_aa: CASSGEQAQLFTDTQYF
cdr3_nt: TGCGCCAGCTCAGGAGAGCAGGCCCAATTATTCACAGATACGCAGTATTTT

d_call: NA
j_call: TRBJ1-6
v_call: TRBV30
clone_size: NA
cdr3_length: 12
cdr3_aa: CACTGYNSPLHF
cdr3_nt: TGTGCCTGTACAGGGTATAATTCACCCCTCCACTTT

d_call: NA
j_call: TRBJ2-7
v_call: TRBV9
clone_size: NA
cdr3_length: 15
cdr3_aa: CASSSSGHKLAEQYF
cdr3_nt: TGTGCCAGCAGCTCCTCGGGACATAAATTGGCCGAGCAGTACTTC

d_call: NA
j_call: TRBJ2-3
v_call: TRBV18
clone_size: NA
cdr3_length: 14
cdr3_aa: CASSVSLGLDTQYF
cdr3_nt: TGTGCCAGCTCCGTCTCATTGGGTTTAGATACGCAGTATTTT

d_call: NA
j_call: TRBJ2-7
v_call: TRBV19
clone_size: NA
cdr3_length: 13
cdr3_aa: CASSRGGTYEQYF
cdr3_nt: TGTGCCAGTAGTCGCGGAGGCACCTACGAGCAGTACTTC

d_call: NA
j_call: TRBJ1-3
v_call: TRBV7-9
clone_size: NA
cdr3_length: 13
cdr3_aa: CASNKGPGNTIYF
cdr3_nt: TGTGCCAGCAACAAGGGGCCTGGAAACACCATATATTTT

d_call: NA
j_call: TRBJ2-6
v_call: TRBV19
clone_size: NA
cdr3_length: 11
cdr3_aa: CASRLGAVLTF
cdr3_nt: TGTGCCAGTAGGTTAGGGGCCGTCCTGACTTTC

d_call: NA
j_call: TRBJ2-1
v_call: TRBV5-6
clone_size: few
cdr3_length: 16
cdr3_aa: CASSGGTGSSYNEQFF
cdr3_nt: TGTGCCAGCAGCGGGGGGACTGGGAGCTCCTACAATGAGCAGTTCTTC

d_call: TRBD1
j_call: TRBJ1-1
v_call: TRBV10-1
clone_size: few
cdr3_length: 16
cdr3_aa: CASSALRGQGNTEAFF
cdr3_nt: TGCGCCAGCAGTGCTCTCCGGGGACAGGGGAACACTGAAGCTTTCTTT

d_call: NA
j_call: TRBJ2-6
v_call: TRBV7-2
clone_size: NA
cdr3_length: 16
cdr3_aa: CASSLGPGAGANVLTF
cdr3_nt: TGTGCCAGCAGCTTAGGTCCAGGGGCTGGGGCCAACGTCCTGACTTTC

d_call: TRBD2
j_call: TRBJ2-1
v_call: TRBV4-1
clone_size: NA
cdr3_length: 17
cdr3_aa: CASSQGTLAGGRNEQFF
cdr3_nt: TGCGCCAGCAGCCAAGGGACTCTAGCGGGAGGGAGGAATGAGCAGTTCTTC

d_call: NA
j_call: TRBJ1-5
v_call: TRBV7-8
clone_size: NA
cdr3_length: 15
cdr3_aa: CASSSQTGSIGTQHF
cdr3_nt: TGTGCCAGCAGCTCGCAGACAGGTAGTATAGGGACCCAGCATTTT

d_call: TRBD2
j_call: TRBJ2-5
v_call: TRBV29-1
clone_size: NA
cdr3_length: 18
cdr3_aa: CSVEDGIGSGRAGETQYF
cdr3_nt: TGCAGCGTTGAAGATGGGATCGGGAGCGGGAGGGCCGGGGAGACCCAGTACTTC

d_call: TRBD1
j_call: TRBJ2-7
v_call: TRBV9
clone_size: few
cdr3_length: 15
cdr3_aa: CASSAGTGIGYEQYF
cdr3_nt: TGTGCCAGCAGCGCCGGGACAGGGATAGGGTACGAGCAGTACTTC

d_call: NA
j_call: TRBJ1-5
v_call: TRBV19
clone_size: NA
cdr3_length: 13
cdr3_aa: CASSIERDQPQHF
cdr3_nt: TGTGCCAGTAGTATAGAGAGGGACCAGCCCCAGCATTTT

d_call: NA
j_call: TRBJ1-1
v_call: TRBV28
clone_size: NA
cdr3_length: 14
cdr3_aa: CASSSPGAATEAFF
cdr3_nt: TGTGCCAGCAGTTCCCCCGGGGCGGCCACTGAAGCTTTCTTT

d_call: NA
j_call: TRBJ2-7
v_call: TRBV6-5
clone_size: NA
cdr3_length: 13
cdr3_aa: CASSYGGSYEQYF
cdr3_nt: TGTGCCAGCAGTTACGGGGGCTCCTACGAGCAGTACTTC

d_call: TRBD2
j_call: TRBJ2-2
v_call: TRBV7-9
clone_size: NA
cdr3_length: 16
cdr3_aa: CASSLASGANTGELFF
cdr3_nt: TGTGCCAGCAGCTTAGCCAGCGGGGCGAACACCGGGGAGCTGTTTTTT

d_call: NA
j_call: TRBJ2-5
v_call: TRBV28
clone_size: NA
cdr3_length: 15
cdr3_aa: CASSSPPGNAETQYF
cdr3_nt: TGTGCCAGCAGCTCTCCCCCAGGGAATGCGGAGACCCAGTACTTC

d_call: NA
j_call: TRBJ2-1
v_call: TRBV7-9
clone_size: NA
cdr3_length: 15
cdr3_aa: CASSPNRDSYNEQFF
cdr3_nt: TGTGCCAGCAGCCCTAACAGGGACTCCTACAATGAGCAGTTCTTC

d_call: NA
j_call: TRBJ2-5
v_call: TRBV7-2
clone_size: NA
cdr3_length: 14
cdr3_aa: CASSSGGGGETQYF
cdr3_nt: TGTGCCAGCAGCTCCGGGGGAGGAGGAGAGACCCAGTACTTC

d_call: NA
j_call: TRBJ1-5
v_call: TRBV27
clone_size: NA
cdr3_length: 15
cdr3_aa: CASSLGAGGNQPQHF
cdr3_nt: TGTGCCAGCAGTTTGGGGGCGGGGGGGAATCAGCCCCAGCATTTT

d_call: TRBD1
j_call: TRBJ2-7
v_call: TRBV5-5
clone_size: NA
cdr3_length: 15
cdr3_aa: CASSLGQGQGYEQYF
cdr3_nt: TGTGCCAGCAGCTTGGGACAGGGACAGGGTTACGAGCAGTACTTC

d_call: NA
j_call: TRBJ2-3
v_call: TRBV5-5
clone_size: NA
cdr3_length: 17
cdr3_aa: CASSLNPPTVGTDTQYF
cdr3_nt: TGTGCCAGCAGCTTGAATCCCCCGACAGTGGGCACAGATACGCAGTATTTT

d_call: NA
j_call: TRBJ2-1
v_call: TRBV11-3
clone_size: NA
cdr3_length: 15
cdr3_aa: CASSLRPSGYNEQFF
cdr3_nt: TGTGCCAGCAGCTTACGTCCCAGCGGCTACAATGAGCAGTTCTTC

d_call: TRBD2
j_call: TRBJ2-2
v_call: TRBV7-9
clone_size: few
cdr3_length: 15
cdr3_aa: CATSGTGGFAGELFF
cdr3_nt: TGTGCCACCTCCGGAACGGGGGGTTTTGCCGGGGAGCTGTTTTTT

d_call: NA
j_call: TRBJ2-3
v_call: TRBV7-6
clone_size: NA
cdr3_length: 15
cdr3_aa: CASSRGGVGTDTQYF
cdr3_nt: TGTGCCAGCAGCCGAGGCGGAGTGGGCACAGATACGCAGTATTTT

d_call: NA
j_call: TRBJ2-3
v_call: TRBV19
clone_size: NA
cdr3_length: 13
cdr3_aa: CASRSWDTDTQYF
cdr3_nt: TGTGCCAGTAGGAGTTGGGACACAGATACGCAGTATTTT

d_call: TRBD2
j_call: TRBJ2-5
v_call: TRBV28
clone_size: NA
cdr3_length: 15
cdr3_aa: CASSFGGRARETQYF
cdr3_nt: TGTGCCAGCAGCTTCGGCGGGAGGGCGCGGGAGACCCAGTACTTC

d_call: TRBD1
j_call: TRBJ1-1
v_call: TRBV5-4
clone_size: NA
cdr3_length: 15
cdr3_aa: CASKTTGPGNTEAFF
cdr3_nt: TGTGCCAGCAAAACGACAGGGCCCGGGAACACTGAAGCTTTCTTT

d_call: TRBD1
j_call: TRBJ2-6
v_call: TRBV5-6
clone_size: NA
cdr3_length: 17
cdr3_aa: CASSFTGGGRGANVLTF
cdr3_nt: TGTGCCAGCAGCTTCACAGGGGGCGGAAGAGGGGCCAACGTCCTGACTTTC

d_call: TRBD2
j_call: TRBJ2-7
v_call: TRBV29-1
clone_size: NA
cdr3_length: 13
cdr3_aa: CSAETGGGYEQYF
cdr3_nt: TGCAGCGCCGAGACGGGAGGTGGCTACGAGCAGTACTTC

d_call: TRBD2
j_call: TRBJ2-1
v_call: TRBV5-4
clone_size: NA
cdr3_length: 16
cdr3_aa: CASSSPGLAGGREQFF
cdr3_nt: TGTGCCAGCAGCTCCCCAGGACTAGCGGGAGGCCGAGAGCAGTTCTTC

d_call: NA
j_call: TRBJ2-5
v_call: TRBV27
clone_size: NA
cdr3_length: 13
cdr3_aa: CASSLDYTGTQYF
cdr3_nt: TGTGCCAGCAGCCTGGACTACACTGGGACCCAGTACTTC

d_call: NA
j_call: TRBJ1-3
v_call: TRBV9
clone_size: few
cdr3_length: 14
cdr3_aa: CASSATGQGNTIYF
cdr3_nt: TGTGCCAGCAGCGCCACTGGACAAGGAAACACCATATATTTT

d_call: NA
j_call: TRBJ1-3
v_call: TRBV6-5
clone_size: NA
cdr3_length: 16
cdr3_aa: CASSYNPGDSGNTIYF
cdr3_nt: TGTGCCAGCAGTTACAACCCAGGGGACTCTGGAAACACCATATATTTT

d_call: NA
j_call: TRBJ2-7
v_call: TRBV2
clone_size: NA
cdr3_length: 14
cdr3_aa: CASRTGTWPYEQYF
cdr3_nt: TGTGCCAGCAGGACCGGGACTTGGCCCTACGAGCAGTACTTC

d_call: TRBD1
j_call: TRBJ2-7
v_call: TRBV5-4
clone_size: NA
cdr3_length: 16
cdr3_aa: CASSPDPGQGAYEQYF
cdr3_nt: TGTGCCAGCAGCCCCGATCCGGGACAGGGGGCCTACGAGCAGTACTTC

d_call: TRBD1
j_call: TRBJ1-1
v_call: TRBV6-4
clone_size: NA
cdr3_length: 14
cdr3_aa: CASSTNPGQGEAFF
cdr3_nt: TGTGCCAGCAGTACCAATCCGGGACAGGGTGAAGCTTTCTTT